This T cell receptor beta chain was profiled in a study of T cells in Graves' hyperthyroidism and ophthalmopathy. Germline CDR1 reads MNHNY; CDR2 reads SVGAGI (reference sequence). V was shortened by 1 base and J by 4 bases, with 14 bases between the two germline ends. The CDR3 spans 15 residues. What was amplified from RNA transcripts were TCR beta CDR3 regions. In the first-round RT-PCR of the TCR CDR3, the HTBI primer set was used. TCRdb independently ran MiXCR on the multiplex PCR reads; one entry per CDR3 protein. The sample includes around 700,000 distinct CDR3 sequences, roughly a third of them seen just once. This clonotype was detected only a few times.

The gene calls are TRBV6-6 and TRBJ2-7; D perhaps matches TRBD2 (6 bases). The specimen was blood. The receptor was derived from a woman in her thirties or forties with Graves' hyperthyroidism. CDR3 sequence reads: CASSYYRGREYEQYF. CDR3 bases: TGTGCCAGCAGTTACTATCGGGGACGGGAGTACGAGCAGTACTTC.